A selection of T cell receptor beta chains follows, all from one sample in a study of CD8+CD57+ T cells in acquired aplastic anemia. Each CDR3 protein gets one entry after TCRdb re-called the reads with MiXCR. The sample lists around 180,000 distinct CDR3 sequences, around 50% occurring once. The sample taken for sequencing was sorted CD4+, CD8+, or CD8+CD57+ T cells (not recorded which) from PBMCs. All receptors derive from a human donor with aplastic anemia. Both conserved end residues are part of each CDR3. Each record gives: D gene, J gene, V gene, clone size, CDR3 length, CDR3 DNA, CDR3 protein. The D gene is left open where the match is weak. Rows may omit the clone size; those that give it use once, few, many or a size class.

d_gene: .; j_gene: TRBJ2-1; v_gene: TRBV29-1; abundance: .; len: 13; CDR3nt: TGCAGCGTGGATGGACAGTCATACAATGAGCAGTTCTTC; CDR3aa: CSVDGQSYNEQFF
d_gene: TRBD1; j_gene: TRBJ1-4; v_gene: TRBV5-5; abundance: many; len: 14; CDR3nt: TGTGCCAGCAGCTCCGGGACAGTTAATGAAAAACTGTTTTTT; CDR3aa: CASSSGTVNEKLFF
d_gene: TRBD1; j_gene: TRBJ1-5; v_gene: TRBV12-5; abundance: many; len: 15; CDR3nt: TGTGCTAGTGGTTTGGCAGGGGGAGGGAATCAGCCCCAGCATTTT; CDR3aa: CASGLAGGGNQPQHF
d_gene: .; j_gene: TRBJ1-1; v_gene: TRBV25-1; abundance: .; len: 12; CDR3nt: TGTGCCGCTCATACTTGGGGAAACGAAGCTTTCTTT; CDR3aa: CAAHTWGNEAFF
d_gene: TRBD1; j_gene: TRBJ2-5; v_gene: TRBV24-1; abundance: few; len: 15; CDR3nt: TGTGCCACCAGTGGCTCAGGGACAGGGGAAGAGACCCAGTACTTC; CDR3aa: CATSGSGTGEETQYF
d_gene: .; j_gene: TRBJ1-1; v_gene: TRBV6-5; abundance: many; len: 14; CDR3nt: TGTGCCAGCAGTTACCGGATAATGAACACTGAAGCTTTCTTT; CDR3aa: CASSYRIMNTEAFF
d_gene: .; j_gene: TRBJ1-3; v_gene: TRBV10-3; abundance: .; len: 15; CDR3nt: TGTGCCATCAGTGAGTCTCAGGGGCTTGGAAACACCATATATTTT; CDR3aa: CAISESQGLGNTIYF
d_gene: TRBD1; j_gene: TRBJ2-2; v_gene: TRBV11-1; abundance: .; len: 17; CDR3nt: TGTGCCAGAGACAGGGAAAGTGGCTGGCGTAATCCCGGGGAGCTGTTTTTT; CDR3aa: CARDRESGWRNPGELFF
d_gene: .; j_gene: TRBJ2-6; v_gene: TRBV5-6; abundance: many; len: 16; CDR3nt: TGTGCCAGCAGCTTGGCCAGGGGATCAGGGGCCAACGTCCTGACTTTC; CDR3aa: CASSLARGSGANVLTF
d_gene: TRBD1; j_gene: TRBJ1-1; v_gene: TRBV28; abundance: once; len: 14; CDR3nt: TGTGCCAGCAGTCCACAGACAGGGTGGGCTGAAGCTTTCTTT; CDR3aa: CASSPQTGWAEAFF
d_gene: .; j_gene: TRBJ2-7; v_gene: TRBV10-1; abundance: .; len: 13; CDR3nt: TGCGCCAGCAGCCGGGACTTAGGCTACGAGCAGTACTTC; CDR3aa: CASSRDLGYEQYF
d_gene: .; j_gene: TRBJ1-1; v_gene: TRBV7-9; abundance: .; len: 13; CDR3nt: TGTGCCAGCAGCAACCGGGGGAACACTGAAGCTTTCTTT; CDR3aa: CASSNRGNTEAFF
d_gene: TRBD1; j_gene: TRBJ1-5; v_gene: TRBV20-1; abundance: many; len: 13; CDR3nt: TGCAGTGCTAGCCCGGACAGGTTGGAGCCCCAGCATTTT; CDR3aa: CSASPDRLEPQHF
d_gene: .; j_gene: TRBJ1-6; v_gene: TRBV4-2; abundance: .; len: 18; CDR3nt: TGTGCCAGCAGCCAAGATTTTCCAGGGAGTTTCTATAATTCACCCCTCCACTTT; CDR3aa: CASSQDFPGSFYNSPLHF